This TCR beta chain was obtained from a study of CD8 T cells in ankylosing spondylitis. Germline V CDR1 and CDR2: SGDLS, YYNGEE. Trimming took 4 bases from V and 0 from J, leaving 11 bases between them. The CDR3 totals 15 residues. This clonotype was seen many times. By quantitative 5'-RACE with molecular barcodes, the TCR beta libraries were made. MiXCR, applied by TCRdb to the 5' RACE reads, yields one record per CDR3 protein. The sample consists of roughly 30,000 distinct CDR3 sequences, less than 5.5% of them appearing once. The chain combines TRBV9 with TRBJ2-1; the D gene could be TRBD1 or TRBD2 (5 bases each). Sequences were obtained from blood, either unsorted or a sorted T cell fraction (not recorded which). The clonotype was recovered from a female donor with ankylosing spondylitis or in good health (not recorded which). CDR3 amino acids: CASSSRDGSYNEQFF. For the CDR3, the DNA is TGTGCCAGCAGCTCAAGGGACGGCTCCTACAATGAGCAGTTCTTC.